The rows below give T cell receptor beta chains drawn from one sample of a study of blood T cells in healthy people across ages. TCRdb passed the 5' RACE reads through MiXCR, listing each CDR3 protein once. This table holds around 1,500,000 distinct CDR3 sequences, under 30% found once. Sequenced sample: blood. These receptors were obtained from a woman aged 25 to 45 in good health. The CDR3 runs from the conserved cysteine through the conserved F or W. D genes are given only for firm matches. For some rows the clone size is stated as once, few or many, or as a class when expanded; others skip it.

D gene: -
J gene: TRBJ2-3
V gene: TRBV25-1
clone size: -
CDR3 DNA: TGTGCCAGCAGTGAATCGGTGGGAGATACGCAGTATTTT
CDR3 protein: CASSESVGDTQYF

D gene: -
J gene: TRBJ2-7
V gene: TRBV20-1
clone size: -
CDR3 DNA: TGCAGCGCCGCAATCGACTACGAGCAGTACTTC
CDR3 protein: CSAAIDYEQYF

D gene: -
J gene: TRBJ2-4
V gene: TRBV6-2/TRBV6-3
clone size: -
CDR3 DNA: TGTGCCAGCAGTTACTTCCAGGTTGAGCAGTACTTC
CDR3 protein: CASSYFQVEQYF

D gene: -
J gene: TRBJ1-1
V gene: TRBV7-2
clone size: few
CDR3 DNA: TGTGCCAGCAGCTTAGATCCAATGGACGGGAAAGCTTTCTTT
CDR3 protein: CASSLDPMDGKAFF

D gene: TRBD2
J gene: TRBJ2-1
V gene: TRBV6-1
clone size: -
CDR3 DNA: TGTGCCAGCAGTCGTTTTTCCCCTAGCGGGGGGATCTACAATGAGCAGTTCTTC
CDR3 protein: CASSRFSPSGGIYNEQFF

D gene: TRBD2
J gene: TRBJ2-1
V gene: TRBV7-2
clone size: -
CDR3 DNA: TGTGCCAACAGCTCCGTAGCGGGAGGTAACAATGAGCAGTTCTTC
CDR3 protein: CANSSVAGGNNEQFF

D gene: TRBD1
J gene: TRBJ2-7
V gene: TRBV6-5
clone size: few
CDR3 DNA: TGTGCCAGCAGAGAATTCGGGACAGGGGACGAGCAGTACTTC
CDR3 protein: CASREFGTGDEQYF

D gene: -
J gene: TRBJ2-3
V gene: TRBV20-1
clone size: -
CDR3 DNA: TGCAGTGCTAGAGACGTCGGACAATATACGACAGATACGCAGTATTTT
CDR3 protein: CSARDVGQYTTDTQYF

D gene: -
J gene: TRBJ2-7
V gene: TRBV7-2
clone size: -
CDR3 DNA: TGTGCCAGCAGCCCTTGGACACTGAGGGCGTACGAGCAGTACTTC
CDR3 protein: CASSPWTLRAYEQYF

D gene: -
J gene: TRBJ1-5
V gene: TRBV7-2
clone size: -
CDR3 DNA: TGTGCCAGCAGCCCTAGGCCAGGGGAAGGTCAGCCCCAGCATTTT
CDR3 protein: CASSPRPGEGQPQHF

D gene: -
J gene: TRBJ2-3
V gene: TRBV7-2
clone size: few
CDR3 DNA: TGTGCCAGCAGCCCCCTCGGAGGGGCAAGGGATACGCAGTATTTT
CDR3 protein: CASSPLGGARDTQYF

D gene: TRBD2
J gene: TRBJ2-5
V gene: TRBV29-1
clone size: many
CDR3 DNA: TGCAGCGTCCTAGCGGGAGTAGGGGAGACCCAGTACTTC
CDR3 protein: CSVLAGVGETQYF

D gene: TRBD2
J gene: TRBJ2-3
V gene: TRBV15
clone size: -
CDR3 DNA: TGTGCCACCTGCATAGGGACTAGCGATCCTAGCACAGATACGCAGTATTTT
CDR3 protein: CATCIGTSDPSTDTQYF

D gene: -
J gene: TRBJ2-3
V gene: TRBV24-1
clone size: few
CDR3 DNA: TGTGCCACCACGAGCTGGCGCACAGATACGCAGTATTTT
CDR3 protein: CATTSWRTDTQYF

D gene: -
J gene: TRBJ2-1
V gene: TRBV5-6
clone size: few
CDR3 DNA: TGTGCCAGCAGCTGGGGAGGTCACGGATCCTACAATGAGCAGTTCTTC
CDR3 protein: CASSWGGHGSYNEQFF

D gene: -
J gene: TRBJ2-5
V gene: TRBV20-1
clone size: few
CDR3 DNA: TGCAGTGCTAGAGATGGAACGGGCGCCGAGACCCAGTACTTC
CDR3 protein: CSARDGTGAETQYF

D gene: -
J gene: TRBJ2-7
V gene: TRBV10-3
clone size: -
CDR3 DNA: TGTGCCACGACCGGGGCCGTTAACTACGAGCAGTACTTC
CDR3 protein: CATTGAVNYEQYF

D gene: -
J gene: TRBJ2-3
V gene: TRBV6-5
clone size: -
CDR3 DNA: TGTGCCAGCAGTGCCACTAGCCGTGGCACAGATACGCAGTATTTT
CDR3 protein: CASSATSRGTDTQYF

D gene: -
J gene: TRBJ2-3
V gene: TRBV3-1
clone size: few
CDR3 DNA: TGTGCCAGCAGCCAAGTGGGCACGCAGTATTTT
CDR3 protein: CASSQVGTQYF

D gene: -
J gene: TRBJ2-7
V gene: TRBV20-1
clone size: many
CDR3 DNA: TGCAGTGCTAGTCAGGACCCAGACCGGTACGAGCAGTACTTC
CDR3 protein: CSASQDPDRYEQYF

D gene: -
J gene: TRBJ2-6
V gene: TRBV5-1
clone size: few
CDR3 DNA: TGCGCCAGCAGCTTGGCGGGGGGCGCCTCTGGGGTCAACGTCCTGACTTTC
CDR3 protein: CASSLAGGASGVNVLTF

D gene: -
J gene: TRBJ2-1
V gene: TRBV20-1
clone size: few
CDR3 DNA: TGCAGTGCTCCAGAGTTGGGTGAGCAGTTCTTC
CDR3 protein: CSAPELGEQFF

D gene: TRBD2
J gene: TRBJ2-3
V gene: TRBV9
clone size: many
CDR3 DNA: TGTGCCAGCAGCGAGGGACTAGGAGCGGATACGCAGTATTTT
CDR3 protein: CASSEGLGADTQYF

D gene: -
J gene: TRBJ2-7
V gene: TRBV5-5
clone size: -
CDR3 DNA: TGTGCCAGCAGCTTGTGGAAGCCCTACGAGCAGTACTTC
CDR3 protein: CASSLWKPYEQYF

D gene: -
J gene: TRBJ2-1
V gene: TRBV20-1
clone size: -
CDR3 DNA: TGCAGTGCTCGCGGGTGGCGGAGGGGCCTAGAGCAGTTCTTC
CDR3 protein: CSARGWRRGLEQFF

D gene: TRBD2
J gene: TRBJ2-5
V gene: TRBV9
clone size: -
CDR3 DNA: TGTGCCAGCAGCCCGGGACTAACACAAGAGACCCAGTACTTC
CDR3 protein: CASSPGLTQETQYF

D gene: TRBD1
J gene: TRBJ2-3
V gene: TRBV6-5
clone size: -
CDR3 DNA: TGTGCCAGCAGCCGCGGGACAGGGGGCCCAGATGCGCAGTATTTT
CDR3 protein: CASSRGTGGPDAQYF